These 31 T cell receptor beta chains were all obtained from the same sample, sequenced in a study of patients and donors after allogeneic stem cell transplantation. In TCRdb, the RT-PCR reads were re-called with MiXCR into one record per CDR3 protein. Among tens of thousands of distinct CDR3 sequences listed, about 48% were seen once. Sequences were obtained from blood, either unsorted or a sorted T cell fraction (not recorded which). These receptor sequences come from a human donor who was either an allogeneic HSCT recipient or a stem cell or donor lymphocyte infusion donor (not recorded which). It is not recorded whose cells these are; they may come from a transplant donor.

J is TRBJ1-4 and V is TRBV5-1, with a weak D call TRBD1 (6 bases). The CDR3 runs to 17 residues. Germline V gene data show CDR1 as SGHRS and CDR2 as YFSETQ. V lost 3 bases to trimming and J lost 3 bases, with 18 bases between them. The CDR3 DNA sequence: TGCGCCAGCAGCTCCGCGGGGGGCGCTAGGGCTAATGAAAAACTGTTTTTT. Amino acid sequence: CASSSAGGARANEKLFF.

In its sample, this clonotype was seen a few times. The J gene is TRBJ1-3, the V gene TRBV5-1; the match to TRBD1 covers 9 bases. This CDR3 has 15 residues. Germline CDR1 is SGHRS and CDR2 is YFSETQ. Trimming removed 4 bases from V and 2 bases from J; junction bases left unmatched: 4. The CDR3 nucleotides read TGCGCCAGCAGCGGGGGACAGGGAGCTGGAAACACCATATATTTT. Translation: CASSGGQGAGNTIYF.

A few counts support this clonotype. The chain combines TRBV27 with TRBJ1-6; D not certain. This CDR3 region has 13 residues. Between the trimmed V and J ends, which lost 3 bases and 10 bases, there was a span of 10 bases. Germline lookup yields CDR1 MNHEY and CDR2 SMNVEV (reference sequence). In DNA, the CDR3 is TGTGCCAGCAGTTTGGGGAGAGGGTCACCCCTCCACTTT. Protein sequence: CASSLGRGSPLHF.

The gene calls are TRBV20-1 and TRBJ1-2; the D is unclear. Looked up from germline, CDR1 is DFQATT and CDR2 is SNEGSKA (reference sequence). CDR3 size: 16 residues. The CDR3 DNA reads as TGCAGCGCCTGTCAAACAAACACTGTTAACTATTATGGCTACACCTTC. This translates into CSACQTNTVNYYGYTF.

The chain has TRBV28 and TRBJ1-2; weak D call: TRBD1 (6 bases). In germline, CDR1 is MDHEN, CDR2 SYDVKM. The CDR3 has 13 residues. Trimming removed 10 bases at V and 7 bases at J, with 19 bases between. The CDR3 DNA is TGTGCCACCTTAGTCCGGGAACAGGGTGGCTACACCTTC. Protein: CATLVREQGGYTF.

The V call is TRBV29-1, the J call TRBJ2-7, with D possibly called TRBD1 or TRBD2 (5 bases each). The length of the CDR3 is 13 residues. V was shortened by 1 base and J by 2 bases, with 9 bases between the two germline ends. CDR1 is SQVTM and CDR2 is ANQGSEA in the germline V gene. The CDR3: CSVEALGAYEQYF. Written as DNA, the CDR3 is TGCAGCGTTGAAGCACTAGGGGCCTACGAGCAGTACTTC.

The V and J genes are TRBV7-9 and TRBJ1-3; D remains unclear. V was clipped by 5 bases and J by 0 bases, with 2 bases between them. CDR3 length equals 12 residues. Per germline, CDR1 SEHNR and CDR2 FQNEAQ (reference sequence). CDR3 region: CASSPSGNTIYF. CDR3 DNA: TGTGCCAGCAGCCCCTCTGGAAACACCATATATTTT. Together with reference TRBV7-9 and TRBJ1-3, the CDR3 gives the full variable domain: DTGVSQNPRHKITKRGQNVTFRCDPISEHNRLYWYRQTLGQGPEFLTYFQNEAQLEKSRLLSDRFSAERPKGSFSTLEIQRTEQGDSAMYLCASSPSGNTIYFGEGSWLTVV.

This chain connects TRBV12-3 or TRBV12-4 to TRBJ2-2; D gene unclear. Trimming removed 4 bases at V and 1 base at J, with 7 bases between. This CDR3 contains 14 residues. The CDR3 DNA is TGTGCCAGCAGTTCATGGGTGAACACCGGGGAGCTGTTTTTT. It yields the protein CASSSWVNTGELFF.

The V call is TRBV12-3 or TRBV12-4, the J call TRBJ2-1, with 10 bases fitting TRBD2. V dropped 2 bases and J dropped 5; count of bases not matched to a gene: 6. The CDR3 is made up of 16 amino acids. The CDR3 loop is CASSLSGRARHNEQFF. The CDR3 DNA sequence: TGTGCCAGCAGTTTAAGCGGGAGGGCCCGACACAATGAGCAGTTCTTC.

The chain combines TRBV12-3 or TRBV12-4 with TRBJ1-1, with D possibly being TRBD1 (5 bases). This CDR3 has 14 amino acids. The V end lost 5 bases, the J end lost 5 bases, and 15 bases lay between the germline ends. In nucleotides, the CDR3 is TGTGCCAGCAGTGGAGGGGAAGGGTGGACTGAAGCTTTCTTT. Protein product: CASSGGEGWTEAFF.

In DNA, the CDR3 is TGTGCCAGCAGTTCAGGAGGACCTGCGGGCTACACCTTC. Residues: CASSSGGPAGYTF. The gene calls are TRBV12-3 or TRBV12-4 and TRBJ1-2; no clear D. Trimming cost V 4 bases and J 8 bases, with 14 bases left between them. The CDR3 has 13 amino acids.

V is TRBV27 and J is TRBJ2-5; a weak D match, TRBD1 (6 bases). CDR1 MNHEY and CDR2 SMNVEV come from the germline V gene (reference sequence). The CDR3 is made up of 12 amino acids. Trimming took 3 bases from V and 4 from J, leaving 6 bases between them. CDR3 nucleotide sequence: TGTGCCAGCAGTTTCAGGGGAGAGACCCAGTACTTC. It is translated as CASSFRGETQYF.

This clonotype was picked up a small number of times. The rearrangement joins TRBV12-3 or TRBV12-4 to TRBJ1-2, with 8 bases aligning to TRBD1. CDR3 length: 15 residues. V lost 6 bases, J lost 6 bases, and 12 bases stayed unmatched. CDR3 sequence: CASSRARTGRDGYTF. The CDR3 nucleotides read TGTGCCAGCAGCCGTGCCCGGACAGGGCGGGATGGCTACACCTTC.

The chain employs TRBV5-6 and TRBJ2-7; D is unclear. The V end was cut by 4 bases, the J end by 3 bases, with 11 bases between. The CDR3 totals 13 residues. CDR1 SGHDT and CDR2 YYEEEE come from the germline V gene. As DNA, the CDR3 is TGTGCCAGCAGCCCCAGGACCTACTACGAGCAGTACTTC. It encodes CASSPRTYYEQYF.

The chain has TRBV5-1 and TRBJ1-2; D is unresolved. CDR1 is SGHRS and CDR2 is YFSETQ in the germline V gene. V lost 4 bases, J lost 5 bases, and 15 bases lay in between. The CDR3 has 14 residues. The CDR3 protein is CASSPPHGSYGYTF. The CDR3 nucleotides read TGCGCCAGCAGCCCCCCTCACGGTTCGTATGGCTACACCTTC.

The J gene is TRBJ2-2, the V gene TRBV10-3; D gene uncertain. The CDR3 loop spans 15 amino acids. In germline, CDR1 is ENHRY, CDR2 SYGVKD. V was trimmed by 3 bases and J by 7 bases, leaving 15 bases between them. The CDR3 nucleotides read TGTGCCATCAGTGAAGGACGACAAAACGGCGGGGAGCTGTTTTTT. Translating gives CAISEGRQNGGELFF.

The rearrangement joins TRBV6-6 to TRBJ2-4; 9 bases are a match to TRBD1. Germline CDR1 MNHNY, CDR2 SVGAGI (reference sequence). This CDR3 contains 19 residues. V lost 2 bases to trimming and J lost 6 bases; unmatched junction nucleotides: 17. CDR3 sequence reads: CASSYPKNRGRGIGNIQYF. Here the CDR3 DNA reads TGTGCCAGCAGTTACCCCAAAAACAGGGGGCGAGGCATAGGAAACATTCAGTACTTC.

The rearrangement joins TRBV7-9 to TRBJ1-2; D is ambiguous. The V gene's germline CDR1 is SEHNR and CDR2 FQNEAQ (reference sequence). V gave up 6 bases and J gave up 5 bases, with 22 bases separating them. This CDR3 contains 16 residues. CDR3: CASSYTSGSFNYGYTF. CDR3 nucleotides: TGTGCCAGCAGTTATACTTCAGGCTCCTTCAATTATGGCTACACCTTC. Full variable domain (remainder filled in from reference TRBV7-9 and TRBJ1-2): DTGVSQNPRHKITKRGQNVTFRCDPISEHNRLYWYRQTLGQGPEFLTYFQNEAQLEKSRLLSDRFSAERPKGSFSTLEIQRTEQGDSAMYLCASSYTSGSFNYGYTFGSGTRLTVV.

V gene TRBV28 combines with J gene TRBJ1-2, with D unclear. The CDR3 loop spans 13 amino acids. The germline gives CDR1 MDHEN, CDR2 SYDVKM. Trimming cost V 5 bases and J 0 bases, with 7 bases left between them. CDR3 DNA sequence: TGTGCCAGCAGTCCCCAAACTAACTATGGCTACACCTTC. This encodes CASSPQTNYGYTF.

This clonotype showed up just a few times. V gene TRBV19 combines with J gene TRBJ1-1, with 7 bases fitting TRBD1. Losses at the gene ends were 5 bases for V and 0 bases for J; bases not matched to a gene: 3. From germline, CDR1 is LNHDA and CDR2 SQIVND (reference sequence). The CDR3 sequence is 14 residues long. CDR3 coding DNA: TGTGCCAGTAGTCAGGGGGAAATGAACACTGAAGCTTTCTTT. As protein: CASSQGEMNTEAFF.

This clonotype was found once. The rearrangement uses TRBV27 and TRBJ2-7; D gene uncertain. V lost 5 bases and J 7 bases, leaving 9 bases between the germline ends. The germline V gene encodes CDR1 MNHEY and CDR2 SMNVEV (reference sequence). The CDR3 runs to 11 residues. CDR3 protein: CASSGIGEQYF. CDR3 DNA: TGTGCCAGCAGTGGGATAGGTGAGCAGTACTTC.

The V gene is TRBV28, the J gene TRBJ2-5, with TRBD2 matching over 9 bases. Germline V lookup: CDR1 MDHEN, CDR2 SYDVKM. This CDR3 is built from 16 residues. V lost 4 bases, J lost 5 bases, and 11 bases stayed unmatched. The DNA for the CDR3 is TGTGCCAGCAGTTCCCCCGCGGCTAGCGGGATTGAGACCCAGTACTTC. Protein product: CASSSPAASGIETQYF. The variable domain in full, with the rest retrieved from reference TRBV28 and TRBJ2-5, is DVKVTQSSRYLVKRTGEKVFLECVQDMDHENMFWYRQDPGLGLRLIYFSYDVKMKEKGDIPEGYSVSREKKERFSLILESASTNQTSMYLCASSSPAASGIETQYFGPGTRLLVL.

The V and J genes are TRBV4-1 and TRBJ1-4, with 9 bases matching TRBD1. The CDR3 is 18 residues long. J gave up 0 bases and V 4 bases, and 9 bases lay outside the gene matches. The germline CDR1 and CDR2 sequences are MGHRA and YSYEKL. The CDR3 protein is CASSRGTGTGATNEKLFF. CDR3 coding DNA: TGCGCCAGCAGCCGAGGGACAGGGACAGGAGCAACTAATGAAAAACTGTTTTTT.

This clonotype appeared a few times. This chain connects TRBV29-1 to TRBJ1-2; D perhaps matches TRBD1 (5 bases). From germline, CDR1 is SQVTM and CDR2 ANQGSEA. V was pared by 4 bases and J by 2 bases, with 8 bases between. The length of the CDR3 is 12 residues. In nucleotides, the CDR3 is TGCAGCGTTGGGGGGGTGAACTATGGCTACACCTTC. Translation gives CSVGGVNYGYTF.

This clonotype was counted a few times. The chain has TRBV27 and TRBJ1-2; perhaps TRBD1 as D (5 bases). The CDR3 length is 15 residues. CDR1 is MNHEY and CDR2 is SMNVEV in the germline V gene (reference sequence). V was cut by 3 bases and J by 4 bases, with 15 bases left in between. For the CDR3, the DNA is TGTGCCAGCAGTTTGGTCAGGGAAATGAGCTATGGCTACACCTTC. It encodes CASSLVREMSYGYTF.

The CDR3 nucleotides read TGCGCCAGCAGCCAAGACGGGACAGGGAATGAAGCTTTCTTT. This codes for CASSQDGTGNEAFF. The chain carries TRBV4-3 and TRBJ1-1; 9 nucleotides match TRBD1. Germline CDR1 LGHNA, CDR2 YSLEER. This CDR3 spans 14 amino acids. V was clipped by 0 bases and J by 7 bases; unmatched bases: 3.

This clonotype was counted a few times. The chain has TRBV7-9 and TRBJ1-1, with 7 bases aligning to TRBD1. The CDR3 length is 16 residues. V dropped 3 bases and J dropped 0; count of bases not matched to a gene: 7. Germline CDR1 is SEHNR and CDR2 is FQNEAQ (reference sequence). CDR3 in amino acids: CASSLTGYGLNTEAFF. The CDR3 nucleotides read TGTGCCAGCAGCTTGACAGGGTATGGGTTGAACACTGAAGCTTTCTTT.

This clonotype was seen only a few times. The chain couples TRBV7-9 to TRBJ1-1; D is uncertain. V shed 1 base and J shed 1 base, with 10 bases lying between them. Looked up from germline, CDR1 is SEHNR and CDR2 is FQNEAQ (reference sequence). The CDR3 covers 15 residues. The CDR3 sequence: CASSLGHPGNTEAFF. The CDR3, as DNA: TGTGCCAGCAGCTTAGGACACCCTGGGAACACTGAAGCTTTCTTT.

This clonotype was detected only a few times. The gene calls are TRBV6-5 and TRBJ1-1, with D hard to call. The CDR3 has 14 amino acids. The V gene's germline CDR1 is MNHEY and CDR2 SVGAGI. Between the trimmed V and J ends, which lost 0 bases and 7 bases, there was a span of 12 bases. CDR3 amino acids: CASSYSIIPGEAFF. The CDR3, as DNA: TGTGCCAGCAGTTACTCAATAATCCCAGGTGAAGCTTTCTTT.

Here the CDR3 reads CASSQVYRKLQETQYF. CDR3 in DNA: TGTGCCAGCAGCCAAGTTTACAGGAAGCTCCAAGAGACCCAGTACTTC. This sequence joins TRBV3-1 and TRBJ2-5; D might be TRBD1 (5 bases). The CDR3 is made up of 16 amino acids. Germline V gene data show CDR1 as LGHDT and CDR2 as YNNKEL (reference sequence). Between the trimmed V and J ends, which lost 1 base and 1 base, there was a span of 13 bases.

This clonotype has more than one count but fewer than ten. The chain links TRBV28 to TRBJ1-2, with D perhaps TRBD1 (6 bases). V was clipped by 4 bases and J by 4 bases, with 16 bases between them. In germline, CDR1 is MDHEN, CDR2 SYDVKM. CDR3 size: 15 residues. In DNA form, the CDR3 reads TGTGCCAGCAGTTACGACAGGACACAAACCTATGGCTACACCTTC. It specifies CASSYDRTQTYGYTF.